The 25 T cell receptor beta chains in this list originate from one sample, sequenced in a study of blood T cell repertoires in COVID-19. Sequenced by immunoSEQ multiplex PCR; TCRdb stores in-frame clones only, minus some. The data show 30,000 to 35,000 clones, 70% to 80% seen once. The sample taken for sequencing was peripheral blood. All receptors come from a man aged 80 or over with acute or convalescent COVID-19.

This sequence joins TRBV5-1 and TRBJ2-6, with D possibly matching TRBD1 (6 bases). The V and J ends lost 4 bases and 2 bases respectively, with 13 bases between them. The CDR3 sequence is 16 residues long. Per the germline V gene, CDR1 is SGHRS and CDR2 is YFSETQ. CDR3 loop: CASSHSGVAGANVLTF. The CDR3 nucleotides are TGCGCCAGCAGCCACTCAGGGGTGGCTGGGGCCAACGTCCTGACTTTC.

The V call is TRBV7-8, the J call TRBJ1-6; D possibly corresponds to TRBD1 (5 bases). V lost 1 base, J lost 7 bases, and 11 bases lay in between. CDR3 size: 15 residues. In germline, CDR1 is SGHVS, CDR2 FQNEAQ. The CDR3 loop is CASSLGTSGNSPLHF. CDR3 coding DNA: TGTGCCAGCAGCTTAGGGACAAGTGGAAATTCACCCCTCCACTTT.

V gene TRBV6-1 combines with J gene TRBJ2-5; D is perhaps TRBD2 (5 bases). Trimming removed 3 bases from V and 9 bases from J, with 20 bases in between. Germline assignment: CDR1 MNHNS and CDR2 SASEGT. CDR3 size: 15 residues. DNA of the CDR3: TGTGCCAGCAGTGATGGACCTCCACAAGACGGGGCCCAGTACTTC. Its protein product is CASSDGPPQDGAQYF.

J is TRBJ2-7 and V is TRBV9; a weak D match, TRBD1 (6 bases). The V gene lost 4 bases and the J gene lost 7 bases, with 15 bases spanning the gap. CDR1 is SGDLS and CDR2 is YYNGEE in the germline V gene. CDR3 size: 13 residues. CDR3 amino acids: CASSSVQGGEQYF. The CDR3 nucleotides are TGTGCCAGCAGCTCCGTACAGGGCGGGGAGCAGTACTTC.

The V and J genes are TRBV5-8 and TRBJ1-5; a possible D gene is TRBD1 (5 bases). Germline V gives CDR1 SGHTS, CDR2 YDEGEE. This CDR3 has 13 residues. V shed 7 bases and J shed 6 bases, with 14 bases lying between them. CDR3 region: CASGGRVGQPQHF. The CDR3 region has the DNA TGTGCCAGCGGTGGCAGGGTGGGTCAGCCCCAGCATTTT.

This CDR3 reads CASSLGPGTGFYEQYF. The CDR3 DNA sequence: TGCGCCAGCAGCTTGGGTCCCGGGACAGGGTTCTACGAGCAGTACTTC. This sequence joins TRBV5-1 and TRBJ2-7; 9 bases fit TRBD1. CDR1 and CDR2 (germline): SGHRS, YFSETQ. The CDR3 consists of 16 residues. V trimming: 0 bases; J trimming: 3 bases; junction bases outside the gene matches: 7.

V gene TRBV12-3 or TRBV12-4 combines with J gene TRBJ2-7; D is unresolved. Trimming pared 5 bases from V and 3 bases from J, leaving 5 bases between. The CDR3 consists of 11 residues. In DNA form, the CDR3 reads TGTGCCAGCAGTCAGATCTACGAGCAGTACTTC. The encoded protein is CASSQIYEQYF.

The CDR3 region has the DNA TGCGCCAGCCTCGATGGACAGATGAACACTGAAGCTTTCTTT. It specifies CASLDGQMNTEAFF. The chain has TRBV5-1 and TRBJ1-1; a weak D match, TRBD1 (6 bases). The length of the CDR3 is 14 residues. V was trimmed by 7 bases and J by 0 bases, leaving 13 bases between them. CDR1 is SGHRS and CDR2 is YFSETQ in the germline V gene.

The chain recombines TRBV9 with TRBJ1-2; 7 positions agree with TRBD1. The J segment lost 2 bases and the V segment lost 7 bases, leaving 5 bases of the junction unmatched. CDR1 and CDR2 (germline): SGDLS, YYNGEE. The CDR3 runs to 13 residues. CDR3 amino acids: CASETGANYGYTF. In DNA, the CDR3 is TGTGCCAGCGAAACAGGGGCCAACTATGGCTACACCTTC.

This clone was seen once. The rearrangement uses TRBV5-1 and TRBJ2-7; 8 nucleotides agree with TRBD1. Germline lookup yields CDR1 SGHRS and CDR2 YFSETQ. Trimming removed 4 bases from V and 5 bases from J; junction bases left unmatched: 5. The CDR3 extends over 13 amino acids. CDR3 in amino acids: CASSAGQGDEQYF. The CDR3 DNA sequence: TGCGCCAGCAGCGCAGGACAGGGCGACGAGCAGTACTTC.

This clone came up once. The gene calls are TRBV19 and TRBJ1-2, with 10 positions matching TRBD1. The J segment lost 10 bases and the V segment lost 4 bases, leaving 6 bases of the junction unmatched. CDR1 and CDR2 from the germline V gene are LNHDA and SQIVND (reference sequence). This CDR3 spans 13 amino acids. The CDR3 protein is CASSRGQGPPYTF. CDR3 DNA: TGTGCCAGTAGTAGGGGACAGGGGCCCCCCTACACCTTC.

V is TRBV7-3 and J is TRBJ1-1; maybe TRBD1 (6 bases). The germline V gene encodes CDR1 SGHTA and CDR2 FQGTGA. This CDR3 is 16 amino acids long. The ends were cut back, 5 bases at V and 4 bases at J, with 20 bases in the middle. CDR3 sequence: CASSPQGGVLLTEAFF. The CDR3 DNA follows: TGTGCCAGCAGCCCACAAGGGGGGGTTCTTCTCACTGAAGCTTTCTTT.

A single count supports this clone. This chain connects TRBV30 to TRBJ1-4, with D hard to call. Germline lookup yields CDR1 GTSNPN and CDR2 SVGIG (reference sequence). There are 17 residues in the CDR3. Trimming left V 1 base short and J 4 bases short, with 19 bases between. The CDR3, as DNA: TGTGCCTGGAGTGGCGGCGGAGTGGGAGCGGTTAATGAAAAACTGTTTTTT. Protein: CAWSGGGVGAVNEKLFF.

J is TRBJ1-1 and V is TRBV4-2; no firm D call. CDR3 length: 14 residues. The V and J ends lost 1 base and 7 bases respectively, with 13 bases between them. Germline CDR1 and CDR2: LGHNA and YNFKEQ. CDR3 bases: TGTGCCAGCAGCCAAGCTGAGGAGCCGAGTGAAGCTTTCTTT. Amino acid sequence: CASSQAEEPSEAFF.

J is TRBJ2-7 and V is TRBV12-5; D is possibly TRBD1 (5 bases). The CDR3 consists of 20 residues. The germline V and J ends were trimmed by 0 bases and 2 bases, with 26 bases remaining between them. Germline V CDR1 and CDR2: LGHNT, FRNRAP. CDR3 nucleotides: TGTGCTAGTGGTTTGGTACTAATCGGCAGGGAAGCTTCTCCTACCTACGAGCAGTACTTC. Its translation is CASGLVLIGREASPTYEQYF.

V usage is TRBV5-4 and J usage is TRBJ1-6; TRBD1 matches 9 bases. The CDR3 has 15 amino acids. CDR1 is SGHNT and CDR2 is YYREEE in the germline V gene (reference sequence). Germline trimming cut 3 bases from V and 6 bases from J; bases unmatched to any gene: 4. The CDR3 loop is CASSSGTGFNSPLHF. CDR3 DNA: TGTGCCAGCAGCTCAGGGACAGGGTTTAATTCACCCCTCCACTTT.

The genes are TRBV6-5 and TRBJ1-1; 7 nucleotides line up with TRBD1. Germline CDR1 reads MNHEY; CDR2 reads SVGAGI. With 2 bases clipped from V and 5 bases from J, the junction kept 8 bases outside the gene matches. This CDR3 has 15 residues. CDR3 in DNA: TGTGCCAGCAGTTACACCCAGACAGGGAGAACTGAAGCTTTCTTT. Translation gives CASSYTQTGRTEAFF.

The chain uses TRBV4-3 and TRBJ1-2; TRBD1 is a possible D gene (5 bases). V was cut by 1 base and J by 5 bases, with 17 bases left in between. The CDR3 is made up of 16 amino acids. CDR1 LGHNA and CDR2 YSLEER come from the germline V gene. CDR3 bases: TGCGCCAGCAGCCAAGGGTACATGGGGGGAAGGTATGGCTACACCTTC. Encoded protein: CASSQGYMGGRYGYTF.

This chain uses TRBV19 with TRBJ2-2; 9 bases line up with TRBD1. The CDR3 has 21 residues. The junction had 17 bases not matched to a gene; V was cut back by 3 bases and J by 0 bases. Germline loops: CDR1 LNHDA, CDR2 SQIVND (reference sequence). The CDR3: CASSITSGTGFMGPNTGELFF. The CDR3, as DNA: TGTGCCAGTAGTATTACCTCCGGGACAGGGTTTATGGGACCGAACACCGGGGAGCTGTTTTTT.

This chain's CDR3 is CASSFSGEGETQYF. Here the CDR3 DNA reads TGTGCCAGCAGCTTCTCAGGGGAGGGAGAGACCCAGTACTTC. The V and J genes are TRBV7-9 and TRBJ2-5; D perhaps matches TRBD2 (7 bases). The CDR3 spans 14 residues. Trimming took off 3 bases at V and 4 bases at J, with 12 bases between the two ends. CDR1 and CDR2 (germline): SEHNR, FQNEAQ (reference sequence).

This clone was recorded only once. J is TRBJ1-3 and V is TRBV21-1; TRBD1, the table's D call, lacks a check against the DNA. TRBV21-1 is classified as a pseudogene. The length of the CDR3 is 16 residues. The CDR3 DNA sequence: TGTGCCAGCAGCCGTAGGGGACAGGGGGTCGGAAACACCATATATTTT. Amino acid sequence: CASSRRGQGVGNTIYF.

The CDR3 DNA reads TGTGCCAGAAGAAACGGTAATAGCAATCAGCCCCAGCATTTT. This codes for CARRNGNSNQPQHF. This rearrangement joins TRBV5-3 to TRBJ1-5, with D hard to call. TRBV5-3 is an ORF, and what it does is uncertain. The CDR3 is 14 residues long. Trimming cost V 5 bases and J 0 bases, with 9 bases left between them.

The rearrangement links TRBV7-2 to TRBJ2-1, with D perhaps TRBD1 (5 bases). The CDR3 is 14 amino acids. Germline values: CDR1 SGHTA, CDR2 FQGNSA. Between the trimmed V and J ends, which lost 5 bases and 6 bases, there was a span of 14 bases. CDR3 amino acids: CASSIRQMSNEQFF. DNA of the CDR3: TGTGCCAGCAGCATACGACAGATGTCCAATGAGCAGTTCTTC.

This sequence joins TRBV7-2 and TRBJ2-5; perhaps TRBD2 as D (6 bases). Germline CDR1 is SGHTA and CDR2 is FQGNSA. There are 15 residues in the CDR3. Trimming took off 6 bases at V and 2 bases at J, with 16 bases between the two ends. The CDR3 DNA is TGTGCCAGCAGGGGTAGCGGAACTATTCAAGAGACCCAGTACTTC. As protein: CASRGSGTIQETQYF.

The chain uses TRBV6-5 and TRBJ1-5; maybe TRBD1 (5 bases). Germline V gene data show CDR1 as MNHEY and CDR2 as SVGAGI. The CDR3 totals 15 residues. The V gene lost 9 bases and the J gene lost 3 bases, with 18 bases spanning the gap. CDR3 amino acids: CASRRGMEHNQPQHF. In DNA form, the CDR3 reads TGTGCCAGTCGGAGGGGAATGGAGCACAATCAGCCCCAGCATTTT.